The 31 T cell receptor beta chains below all came from one sample that was sequenced in a study of blood T cell repertoires in COVID-19. Repertoires were generated with immunoSEQ multiplex PCR, while TCRdb's copy carries only in-frame clones and drops some. The sample lists about 12,000 clones, 80% to 90% occurring once. Sequenced sample: peripheral blood. The receptors here all came from a woman aged 60-70 years with acute or convalescent COVID-19.

The chain is built from TRBV7-9 and TRBJ2-7, with 9 bases aligning to TRBD1. Unmatched junction bases numbered 10, after V lost 6 bases and J lost 4 bases. The CDR3 spans 15 residues. The V gene's germline CDR1 is SEHNR and CDR2 FQNEAQ (reference sequence). The CDR3 region has the DNA TGTGCCAGCAGTCACCCGGGACAGGGTCCATACGAGCAGTACTTC. As protein: CASSHPGQGPYEQYF.

The rearrangement links TRBV7-3 to TRBJ1-3; possible D gene TRBD1, 5 bases. CDR1 and CDR2 (germline): SGHTA, FQGTGA. Trimming removed 2 bases at V and 1 base at J, with 6 bases between. The CDR3 totals 14 residues. The CDR3 nucleotides are TGTGCCAGCAGCTTATCAGGGTCTGGAAACACCATATATTTT. Encoded protein: CASSLSGSGNTIYF.

The chain couples TRBV28 to TRBJ2-7; perhaps TRBD1 as D (6 bases). This CDR3 comprises 16 residues. Germline lookup yields CDR1 MDHEN and CDR2 SYDVKM. V lost 3 bases and J lost 0, with 15 bases in between. The DNA of the CDR3 is TGTGCCAGCAGTTTCCCCTGGACAGAGGACTCCTACGAGCAGTACTTC. This sequence encodes CASSFPWTEDSYEQYF.

This sequence joins TRBV12-3 or TRBV12-4 and TRBJ2-3; D uncertain. V was cut by 3 bases and J by 6 bases, with 10 bases left in between. The CDR3 has 13 amino acids. The chain's CDR3 is CASSLGYLDTQYF. The CDR3 DNA is TGTGCCAGCAGTTTGGGCTACTTGGATACGCAGTATTTT.

The V and J genes are TRBV11-2 and TRBJ1-1; D unclear. V was pared by 1 base and J by 1 base, with 4 bases between. CDR1 is SGHAT and CDR2 is FQNNGV in the germline V gene. The CDR3 length is 13 residues. CDR3 nucleotide sequence: TGTGCCAGCAGCTTAGCGTCGAACACTGAAGCTTTCTTT. As protein: CASSLASNTEAFF.

The genes are TRBV19 and TRBJ2-3; possible D gene TRBD2, 6 bases. Trimming took 6 bases from V and 8 from J, leaving 12 bases between them. The length of the CDR3 is 12 residues. CDR1 and CDR2 from the germline V gene are LNHDA and SQIVND (reference sequence). The CDR3, as DNA: TGTGCCAGTAGACGGAGGGACGGTACGCAGTATTTT. This encodes CASRRRDGTQYF.

This clone was seen only once. This rearrangement joins TRBV7-2 to TRBJ1-4; perhaps TRBD1 as D (5 bases). Between the trimmed V and J ends, which lost 2 bases and 3 bases, there was a span of 10 bases. Per germline, CDR1 SGHTA and CDR2 FQGNSA. CDR3 length: 15 residues. CDR3 loop: CASSLWGSANEKLFF. DNA for the CDR3: TGTGCCAGCAGCTTATGGGGCAGTGCTAATGAAAAACTGTTTTTT.

V usage is TRBV10-3 and J usage is TRBJ2-1; 9 bases line up with TRBD1. V lost 5 bases, J lost 0 bases, and 5 bases stayed unmatched. The CDR3 extends over 16 amino acids. Germline V CDR1 and CDR2: ENHRY, SYGVKD. The CDR3: CAISRTGESSYNEQFF. In nucleotides, the CDR3 is TGTGCCATCAGTAGGACAGGGGAAAGCTCCTACAATGAGCAGTTCTTC.

The chain has TRBV5-1 and TRBJ2-3; tentatively, D is TRBD2 (7 bases). The CDR3 length is 17 residues. Germline V gene lookup returns CDR1 SGHRS and CDR2 YFSETQ. V was shortened by 3 bases and J by 6 bases, with 23 bases between the two germline ends. Written as DNA, the CDR3 is TGCGCCAGCAGCTCTTTGCAAGGGGAGGGGGGAAAGGATACGCAGTATTTT. It is translated as CASSSLQGEGGKDTQYF.

V usage is TRBV6-2 or TRBV6-3 and J usage is TRBJ2-7; D is possibly TRBD2 (5 bases). CDR3 length: 14 amino acids. Per the germline V gene, CDR1 is MNHEY and CDR2 is SVGEGT. V lost 2 bases to trimming and J lost 6 bases, with 14 bases between them. In nucleotides, the CDR3 is TGTGCCAGCAGTTACCCCTTAACTAGTACCGAGCAGTACTTC. It translates to CASSYPLTSTEQYF.

This clone was seen only a few times. This sequence joins TRBV9 and TRBJ1-2, with D possibly matching TRBD1 (6 bases). Trimming shortened V by 7 bases and J by 2 bases, and 15 bases separated the two germline ends. The CDR3 is 14 residues long. The germline V gene has CDR1 SGDLS and CDR2 YYNGEE. The CDR3 DNA follows: TGTGCCAGCTCGTCCGGGACACTAAACTATGGCTACACCTTC. Its protein product is CASSSGTLNYGYTF.

This chain connects TRBV5-1 to TRBJ1-2; tentatively, D is TRBD1 (5 bases). The CDR3 has 16 amino acids. V lost 0 bases and J 0 bases, leaving 12 bases between the germline ends. CDR1 and CDR2 (germline): SGHRS, YFSETQ. The CDR3 is CASSLGNRPSNYGYTF. CDR3 nucleotide sequence: TGCGCCAGCAGCTTGGGCAACAGGCCTTCTAACTATGGCTACACCTTC.

J is TRBJ1-6 and V is TRBV2, with D possibly TRBD1 on 5 matching bases. Per germline, CDR1 SNHLY and CDR2 FYNNEI. Trimming left V 6 bases short and J 6 bases short, with 15 bases between. The CDR3 is 15 residues long. The CDR3 DNA reads as TGTGCCAGCAGAGAGGCCCTAGGGGTTAATTCACCCCTCCACTTT. Its translation is CASREALGVNSPLHF.

The CDR3 nucleotides are TGTGCCAGCAGCTCGCTAGCAAAGGGGGCCCAAGAGACCCAGTACTTC. Translated, it gives CASSSLAKGAQETQYF. The chain links TRBV13 to TRBJ2-5; TRBD1 matches at 7 bases. V lost 4 bases, J lost 1 base, and 9 bases stayed unmatched. The CDR3 extends over 16 amino acids. Germline V gives CDR1 PRHDT, CDR2 FYEKMQ (reference sequence).

The gene calls are TRBV5-1 and TRBJ2-1, with TRBD2 as a possible D gene (6 bases). The CDR3 runs to 15 residues. Germline CDR1 reads SGHRS; CDR2 reads YFSETQ. Trimming took 3 bases from V and 4 from J, leaving 14 bases between them. In DNA, the CDR3 is TGCGCCAGCAGCTACGCGGACTACCGTTACAATGAGCAGTTCTTC. As protein: CASSYADYRYNEQFF.

V usage is TRBV6-2 or TRBV6-3 and J usage is TRBJ1-4; no clear D gene. CDR1 is MNHEY, CDR2 SVGEGT, per germline. This CDR3 is built from 17 residues. Deletions cut 6 bases from V and 3 bases from J, with 20 bases between. The CDR3: CASSRGRARAANEKLFF. The CDR3 DNA is TGTGCCAGCAGCCGAGGACGAGCCCGAGCGGCTAATGAAAAACTGTTTTTT.

This clone appeared a single time. V is TRBV5-1 and J is TRBJ1-1, with D uncertain. CDR3 size: 14 residues. V was pared by 0 bases and J by 0 bases, with 6 bases between. Germline assignment: CDR1 SGHRS and CDR2 YFSETQ. DNA for the CDR3: TGCGCCAGCAGCTTGGGTCCCATGAACACTGAAGCTTTCTTT. It translates to CASSLGPMNTEAFF.

The genes are TRBV4-2 and TRBJ2-1, with 12 bases matching TRBD2. V shed 7 bases, J shed 1 base, and the junction held 11 bases outside the gene matches. Germline V gene lookup returns CDR1 LGHNA and CDR2 YNFKEQ. The CDR3 extends over 18 amino acids. This CDR3 is CASTLQTSGGPSYNEQFF. CDR3 nucleotides: TGTGCCAGCACCCTTCAGACTAGCGGGGGTCCGTCCTACAATGAGCAGTTCTTC.

The V call is TRBV7-2, the J call TRBJ1-5, with D possibly matching TRBD1 (5 bases). This CDR3 is 15 amino acids long. CDR1 SGHTA and CDR2 FQGNSA come from the germline V gene. V was trimmed by 2 bases and J by 2 bases, leaving 10 bases between them. In DNA, the CDR3 is TGTGCCAGCAGCTTACAGGGTTCGGGCAATCAGCCCCAGCATTTT. This translates into CASSLQGSGNQPQHF.

This chain connects TRBV28 to TRBJ2-7; the match to TRBD2 covers 7 bases. CDR1 is MDHEN and CDR2 is SYDVKM in the germline V gene. V was pared by 4 bases and J by 0 bases, with 9 bases of the junction left unmatched. This CDR3 contains 16 residues. The CDR3 nucleotides read TGTGCCAGCAGTTCGTGGGATGGGGGGGGCTCCTACGAGCAGTACTTC. Protein product: CASSSWDGGGSYEQYF. Full variable domain (remainder filled in from reference TRBV28 and TRBJ2-7): DVKVTQSSRYLVKRTGEKVFLECVQDMDHENMFWYRQDPGLGLRLIYFSYDVKMKEKGDIPEGYSVSREKKERFSLILESASTNQTSMYLCASSSWDGGGSYEQYFGPGTRLTVT.

V is TRBV5-1 and J is TRBJ2-7, with unresolved D. The CDR3 covers 14 residues. Germline assignment: CDR1 SGHRS and CDR2 YFSETQ. Trimming cost V 4 bases and J 1 base, with 12 bases left between them. The CDR3 nucleotides read TGCGCCAGCAGCCCATTGACAAATTCCTACGAGCAGTACTTC. Its protein product is CASSPLTNSYEQYF.

The chain employs TRBV3-1 (or the pseudogene TRBV3-2) and TRBJ2-1; a possible D gene is TRBD2 (5 bases). CDR1 and CDR2 from the germline V gene are LGHDT and YNNKEL (reference sequence). The CDR3 extends over 13 amino acids. V was trimmed by 4 bases and J by 10 bases, leaving 14 bases between them. The CDR3 is CASSPSGWREQFF. The CDR3 DNA reads TGTGCCAGCAGCCCGTCCGGTTGGAGGGAGCAGTTCTTC.

The genes are TRBV3-1 (or the pseudogene TRBV3-2) and TRBJ2-1; the D gene is possibly TRBD2 (5 bases). The V gene lost 3 bases and the J gene lost 2 bases, with 14 bases spanning the gap. Germline V gives CDR1 LGHDT, CDR2 YNNKEL (reference sequence). The CDR3 length is 16 residues. The CDR3 bases are TGTGCCAGCAGCCAGAAAAAGCGGAGCACCTACAATGAGCAGTTCTTC. It translates to CASSQKKRSTYNEQFF.

This clone has a single count. The rearrangement uses TRBV9 and TRBJ1-6; TRBD1 is a possible D gene (6 bases). Germline V CDR1 and CDR2: SGDLS, YYNGEE. Trimming removed 3 bases at V and 4 bases at J, with 14 bases between. The CDR3 is 16 residues long. Written as DNA, the CDR3 is TGTGCCAGCAGCGCCTCAGGGGCTCTTTATAATTCACCCCTCCACTTT. It encodes CASSASGALYNSPLHF.

V gene TRBV11-2 combines with J gene TRBJ2-5; 10 bases line up with TRBD2. This CDR3 region has 15 residues. CDR1 and CDR2 from the germline V gene are SGHAT and FQNNGV. The V and J ends lost 0 bases and 14 bases, in that order; junction bases with no gene match: 12. The chain's CDR3 is CASSLDLHNSGGSYF. The CDR3 bases are TGTGCCAGCAGCTTAGACCTGCATAATAGCGGGGGGTCATACTTC.

The J gene is TRBJ2-3, the V gene TRBV2; 7 nucleotides match TRBD2. The V gene end was trimmed by 5 bases and the J gene end by 14 bases; junction bases not matched to a gene: 10. CDR3 length equals 12 residues. Germline-derived CDR1 and CDR2 are SNHLY and FYNNEI. The CDR3 DNA sequence: TGTGCCAGCAGTCAGACTAGCCGGGGTTTGTATTTT. Translation gives CASSQTSRGLYF.

With regard to this clone: Other DNA sequences in the sample encode the same CDR3. The V gene is TRBV4-1, the J gene TRBJ2-7; a weak D match, TRBD2 (5 bases). CDR3 length equals 13 residues. Trimming stripped 0 bases from V and 4 bases from J, with 7 bases between. CDR1 is MGHRA, CDR2 YSYEKL, per germline. The CDR3 DNA reads TGCGCCAGCAGCCAAGATCGGAGGTACGAGCAGTACTTC. Protein: CASSQDRRYEQYF.

The V gene is TRBV27, the J gene TRBJ2-2; perhaps TRBD2 as D (6 bases). The CDR3 is 17 residues long. The ends were cut back, 0 bases at V and 0 bases at J, with 11 bases in the middle. CDR1 MNHEY and CDR2 SMNVEV come from the germline V gene (reference sequence). The CDR3 nucleotides read TGTGCCAGCAGTTTATCGGAGGGACGGACGAACACCGGGGAGCTGTTTTTT. Protein sequence: CASSLSEGRTNTGELFF.

This clone came up a few times. The rearrangement uses TRBV6-5 and TRBJ1-6, with D possibly being TRBD1 (5 bases). V was shortened by 7 bases and J by 10 bases, with 20 bases between the two germline ends. Germline loops: CDR1 MNHEY, CDR2 SVGAGI. The CDR3 is 15 amino acids. The CDR3, as DNA: TGTGCCAGCACCCCAGGGCGGCTTTTCGGCTCACCCCTCCACTTT. Protein sequence: CASTPGRLFGSPLHF.

V is TRBV13 and J is TRBJ2-3; D unclear. The CDR3 loop spans 13 amino acids. The germline V and J ends were trimmed by 1 base and 3 bases, with 5 bases remaining between them. Germline V lookup: CDR1 PRHDT, CDR2 FYEKMQ (reference sequence). CDR3 amino acids: CASSLVQTDTQYF. The CDR3 DNA reads TGTGCCAGCAGCTTAGTACAGACAGATACGCAGTATTTT.

This clone has just one count. This chain joins TRBV11-3 and TRBJ1-1; weak D call: TRBD1 (6 bases). CDR3 length equals 13 residues. V was pared by 2 bases and J by 6 bases, with 10 bases between. Germline V lookup: CDR1 SGHNT, CDR2 YENEEA. The CDR3: CASSLMGASEAFF. CDR3 bases: TGTGCCAGCAGCTTAATGGGGGCCTCTGAAGCTTTCTTT.